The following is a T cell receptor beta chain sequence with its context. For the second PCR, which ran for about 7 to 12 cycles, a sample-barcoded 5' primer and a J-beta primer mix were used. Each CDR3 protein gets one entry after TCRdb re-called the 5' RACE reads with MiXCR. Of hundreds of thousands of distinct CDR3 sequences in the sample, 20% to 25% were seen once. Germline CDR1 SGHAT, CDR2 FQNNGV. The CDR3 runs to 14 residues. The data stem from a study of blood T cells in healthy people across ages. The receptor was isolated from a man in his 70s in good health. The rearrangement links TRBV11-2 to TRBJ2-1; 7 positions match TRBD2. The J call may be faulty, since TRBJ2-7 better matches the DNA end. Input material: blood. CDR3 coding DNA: TGTGCCAGCAGACTAATCGGGGGGACCTACGAGCAGTACTTC. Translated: CASRLIGGTYEQYF.